The 11 T cell receptor beta chains below all came from one sample that was sequenced in a study of cytomegalovirus exposure and HLA in healthy donors. PCR primers comprised 60 Vbeta and 13 Jbeta primers. The method was immunoSEQ multiplex PCR; TCRdb's version includes in-frame clones alone and lacks a portion of them. Its table lists 150,000 to 200,000 clones. Sequencing used PBMCs. These receptors were taken from a woman younger than 30 in good health and CMV-seropositive.

The rearrangement uses TRBV27 and TRBJ2-1; D not certain. The CDR3 covers 12 residues. Trimming stripped 6 bases from V and 3 bases from J, with 6 bases between. Germline CDR1 MNHEY, CDR2 SMNVEV (reference sequence). CDR3 loop: CASRSLYNEQFF. The CDR3 region has the DNA TGTGCCAGCAGGTCCCTCTACAATGAGCAGTTCTTC.

V and J are TRBV2 and TRBJ1-4, with 7 bases aligning to TRBD1. This CDR3 has 14 amino acids. Germline V gene sequence: CDR1 SNHLY, CDR2 FYNNEI. V trimming: 5 bases; J trimming: 8 bases; junction bases outside the gene matches: 8. The CDR3 bases are TGTGCCAGCAGTTTACAGGGGAATGGGGAAAAACTGTTTTTT. Its protein product is CASSLQGNGEKLFF.

The chain combines TRBV2 with TRBJ2-1; tentative D call: TRBD1 (5 bases). The CDR3 spans 14 residues. From germline, CDR1 is SNHLY and CDR2 FYNNEI. The V end was cut by 7 bases, the J end by 6 bases, with 16 bases between. For the CDR3, the DNA is TGTGCCAGCATCCCAGACAGATCTCGCAATGAGCAGTTCTTC. It is translated as CASIPDRSRNEQFF.

The J gene is TRBJ1-2, the V gene TRBV7-9, with 8 nucleotides matching TRBD1. This CDR3 contains 14 residues. The junction had 7 bases not matched to a gene; V was cut back by 3 bases and J by 7 bases. Germline V gene data show CDR1 as SEHNR and CDR2 as FQNEAQ (reference sequence). In DNA, the CDR3 is TGTGCCAGCAGCTTTGATGGACAGGGTTTTGGCTACACCTTC. Translation: CASSFDGQGFGYTF.

The gene calls are TRBV9 and TRBJ1-1; tentatively, D is TRBD1 (6 bases). Trimming left V 0 bases short and J 0 bases short, with 15 bases between. The CDR3 covers 17 residues. The germline CDR1 and CDR2 sequences are SGDLS and YYNGEE. DNA of the CDR3: TGTGCCAGCAGCGTAGGCTCAACAGGGAGGGTGAACACTGAAGCTTTCTTT. Amino acid sequence: CASSVGSTGRVNTEAFF.

The chain links TRBV11-2 to TRBJ2-5; D is unclear. The germline V gene has CDR1 SGHAT and CDR2 FQNNGV. The V gene lost 1 base and the J gene lost 4 bases, with 4 bases spanning the gap. This CDR3 has 12 amino acids. The CDR3 nucleotides read TGTGCCAGCAGCTTAGTGAGAGAGACCCAGTACTTC. Translation gives CASSLVRETQYF.

The CDR3 is CASTRTFYSNQPQHF. For the CDR3, the DNA is TGTGCCAGCACCCGGACATTTTATAGCAATCAGCCCCAGCATTTT. This chain joins TRBV7-2 and TRBJ1-5; perhaps TRBD1 as D (5 bases). The V and J ends lost 7 bases and 0 bases respectively, with 13 bases between them. Germline loops: CDR1 SGHTA, CDR2 FQGNSA. The CDR3 runs to 15 residues.

Remarks on this clone: The sample contains more than one DNA sequence encoding this CDR3. The chain employs TRBV15 and TRBJ2-2; 7 positions agree with TRBD2. The CDR3 consists of 17 residues. The germline V gene has CDR1 LNHNV and CDR2 YYDKDF (reference sequence). Germline trimming cut 0 bases from V and 4 bases from J; bases unmatched to any gene: 8. The CDR3 nucleotides read TGTGCCACCAGCAGAGATCTGCAAGCGGGGCGCACCGGGGAGCTGTTTTTT. Amino acids: CATSRDLQAGRTGELFF. The full variable domain, in which reference TRBV15 and TRBJ2-2 provide the parts outside the CDR3, is DAMVIQNPRYQVTQFGKPVTLSCSQTLNHNVMYWYQQKSSQAPKLLFHYYDKDFNNEADTPDNFQSRRPNTSFCFLDIRSPGLGDTAMYLCATSRDLQAGRTGELFFGEGSRLTVL.

The rearrangement uses TRBV5-1 and TRBJ2-1, with a possible D match to TRBD2 (6 bases). Germline CDR1 is SGHRS and CDR2 is YFSETQ. The CDR3 loop spans 12 amino acids. V shed 0 bases and J shed 8 bases, with 6 bases lying between them. CDR3 nucleotide sequence: TGCGCCAGCAGCTTGGAGCGGGATGAGCAGTTCTTC. Its translation is CASSLERDEQFF.

CDR3 sequence reads: CASSFGQGGDSSYEQYF. As DNA, the CDR3 is TGTGCCAGCAGCTTCGGACAGGGGGGTGATAGCTCCTACGAGCAGTACTTC. The chain has TRBV11-3 and TRBJ2-7, with TRBD1 matching over 10 bases. CDR1 is SGHNT, CDR2 YENEEA, per germline. V lost 3 bases, J lost 0 bases, and 8 bases stayed unmatched. This CDR3 contains 17 residues.

DNA for the CDR3: TGTGCCAGCGCCCGGGACAACAATCAGCCCCAGCATTTT. Amino acid sequence: CASARDNNQPQHF. This chain links TRBV18 with TRBJ1-5, with D perhaps TRBD1 (6 bases). Looked up from germline, CDR1 is KGHSH and CDR2 is LQKENI. With 8 bases removed from V and 3 bases from J, the gap between germline ends came to 11 bases. This CDR3 has 13 residues. Looking up the rest from reference TRBV18 and TRBJ1-5 gives the full variable domain: NAGVMQNPRHLVRRRGQEARLRCSPMKGHSHVYWYRQLPEEGLKFMVYLQKENIIDESGMPKERFSAEFPKEGPSILRIQQVVRGDSAAYFCASARDNNQPQHFGDGTRLSIL.